The 18 T cell receptor beta chains given below trace back to one sample, sequenced in a study of blood T cell repertoires in COVID-19. The method was immunoSEQ multiplex PCR; TCRdb's version includes in-frame clones alone and lacks a portion of them. The table shows about 240,000 clones, with 86% occurring only once. The sample was PBMCs or T cells enriched from blood (not recorded which). These receptor sequences come from a woman aged 35 to 49 with acute COVID-19.

This clone has a single count. The V and J genes are TRBV2 and TRBJ1-1, with 8 bases identical to TRBD1. CDR3 size: 15 residues. Trimming at V came to 4 bases and at J to 1 base, leaving 5 bases not matched to a gene. Germline V CDR1 and CDR2: SNHLY, FYNNEI. The DNA of the CDR3 is TGTGCCAGCAGTGCTACTGGGACAGGGAACACTGAAGCTTTCTTT. Its protein is CASSATGTGNTEAFF.

The chain uses TRBV2 and TRBJ1-2, with D maybe TRBD1 (5 bases). Trimming removed 6 bases from V and 4 bases from J, with 15 bases in between. In germline, CDR1 is SNHLY, CDR2 FYNNEI. There are 14 residues in the CDR3. The DNA for the CDR3 is TGTGCCAGCAGAGCCGGTGGACAACCCTATGGCTACACCTTC. Its translation: CASRAGGQPYGYTF.

The J gene is TRBJ1-1, the V gene TRBV3-1 (or the pseudogene TRBV3-2), with D possibly matching TRBD1 (5 bases). This CDR3 has 15 amino acids. Looked up from germline, CDR1 is LGHDT and CDR2 is YNNKEL (reference sequence). Trimming took off 3 bases at V and 7 bases at J, with 18 bases between the two ends. CDR3 sequence (DNA): TGTGCCAGCAGCCAGGATGGCGCGGGACGGGGTGAAGCTTTCTTT. It yields the protein CASSQDGAGRGEAFF.

The chain links TRBV18 to TRBJ2-7; D gene ambiguous. Trimming took off 3 bases at V and 3 bases at J, with 12 bases between the two ends. The CDR3 has 14 amino acids. The germline gives CDR1 KGHSH, CDR2 LQKENI. The chain's CDR3 is CASSPSPSLYEQYF. The CDR3 DNA reads as TGTGCCAGCTCACCCTCCCCCAGTCTCTACGAGCAGTACTTC.

CDR3 nucleotides: TGTGCCAGCAGTTTGGTACAGGGCCACGAGCAGTACTTC. Residues: CASSLVQGHEQYF. The chain combines TRBV12-3 or TRBV12-4 with TRBJ2-7; TRBD1 might be the D (6 bases). V was cut by 3 bases and J by 5 bases, with 11 bases left in between. This CDR3 is built from 13 residues.

The V and J genes are TRBV19 and TRBJ1-1; a weak D match, TRBD1 (6 bases). Germline V gene sequence: CDR1 LNHDA, CDR2 SQIVND (reference sequence). V was trimmed by 6 bases and J by 3 bases, leaving 14 bases between them. CDR3 length: 14 residues. The CDR3 loop is CASSPWDTDTEAFF. The CDR3 nucleotides read TGTGCCAGTAGCCCATGGGACACCGACACTGAAGCTTTCTTT.

This clone was found once. This chain connects TRBV9 to TRBJ1-1; 9 nucleotides match TRBD1. Germline V gene data show CDR1 as SGDLS and CDR2 as YYNGEE. The CDR3 totals 12 residues. J gave up 9 bases and V 2 bases, and 2 bases lay outside the gene matches. This CDR3 is CASSVGTGQAFF. The CDR3 DNA sequence: TGTGCCAGCAGCGTGGGGACAGGGCAAGCTTTCTTT. Full variable domain (rest looked up from reference TRBV9 and TRBJ1-1): DSGVTQTPKHLITATGQRVTLRCSPRSGDLSVYWYQQSLDQGLQFLIQYYNGEERAKGNILERFSAQQFPDLHSELNLSSLELGDSALYFCASSVGTGQAFFGQGTRLTVV.

This clone was picked up a small number of times. The chain links TRBV3-1 (or the pseudogene TRBV3-2) to TRBJ2-3; 9 nucleotides agree with TRBD2. CDR3 length equals 16 residues. Germline lookup yields CDR1 LGHDT and CDR2 YNNKEL (reference sequence). With V trimmed by 3 bases and J by 8 bases, 12 bases remained unmatched. The DNA for the CDR3 is TGTGCCAGCAGCCATTTGAAGCGGGAGGCCCGGGGTACGCAGTATTTT. It translates to CASSHLKREARGTQYF.

V is TRBV6-6 and J is TRBJ2-4; 8 nucleotides match TRBD1. V was pared by 0 bases and J by 7 bases, with 2 bases of the junction left unmatched. The CDR3 runs to 14 residues. The germline CDR1 and CDR2 sequences are MNHNY and SVGAGI (reference sequence). CDR3 region: CASSYSQGANIQYF. The CDR3 nucleotides are TGTGCCAGCAGTTACTCCCAGGGGGCTAACATTCAGTACTTC.

CDR3 sequence: CASASGPSNQPQHF. The CDR3, as DNA: TGTGCCAGTGCTTCGGGTCCTAGCAATCAGCCCCAGCATTTT. The chain carries TRBV19 and TRBJ1-5; the D is unclear. The CDR3 loop spans 14 amino acids. V gave up 8 bases and J gave up 0 bases, with 11 bases separating them. Germline CDR1 is LNHDA and CDR2 is SQIVND (reference sequence).

This sequence joins TRBV13 and TRBJ2-1, with TRBD1 identical over 8 bases. This CDR3 is 14 amino acids long. V lost 6 bases to trimming and J lost 7 bases; unmatched junction nucleotides: 8. CDR1 PRHDT and CDR2 FYEKMQ come from the germline V gene (reference sequence). The chain's CDR3 is CASSDGQGGNEQFF. CDR3 DNA: TGTGCCAGCAGTGACGGACAGGGCGGGAATGAGCAGTTCTTC. Full variable domain (remainder filled in from reference TRBV13 and TRBJ2-1): AAGVIQSPRHLIKEKRETATLKCYPIPRHDTVYWYQQGPGQDPQFLISFYEKMQSDKGSIPDRFSAQQFSDYHSELNMSSLELGDSALYFCASSDGQGGNEQFFGPGTRLTVL.

The chain couples TRBV4-1 to TRBJ2-3; 13 nucleotides agree with TRBD2. Germline CDR1 is MGHRA and CDR2 is YSYEKL. V was pared by 1 base and J by 8 bases, with 9 bases of the junction left unmatched. This CDR3 comprises 17 residues. In nucleotides, the CDR3 is TGCGCCAGCAGCCAAGGCTTACTAGCGGGAGGGCCCTCTACGCAGTATTTT. Amino acids: CASSQGLLAGGPSTQYF.

The chain is built from TRBV5-5 and TRBJ2-1; TRBD2 matches at 13 bases. The V segment lost 6 bases and the J segment 0 bases; nucleotides outside the gene matches: 3. This CDR3 comprises 16 residues. CDR1 and CDR2 (germline): SGHKS, YYEKEE (reference sequence). The CDR3 spells CASKLAGGNSYNEQFF. The CDR3 DNA is TGTGCCAGCAAACTAGCGGGAGGGAACTCCTACAATGAGCAGTTCTTC.

The rearrangement links TRBV9 to TRBJ1-6, with D unresolved. In germline, CDR1 is SGDLS, CDR2 YYNGEE. Trimming left V 0 bases short and J 13 bases short, with 8 bases between. CDR3 length equals 12 residues. The CDR3 region is CASSVGGQPLHF. The CDR3 nucleotides are TGTGCCAGCAGCGTAGGAGGGCAGCCCCTCCACTTT. The full variable domain, in which reference TRBV9 and TRBJ1-6 provide the parts outside the CDR3, is DSGVTQTPKHLITATGQRVTLRCSPRSGDLSVYWYQQSLDQGLQFLIQYYNGEERAKGNILERFSAQQFPDLHSELNLSSLELGDSALYFCASSVGGQPLHFGNGTRLTVT.

In its sample, this clone was seen a few times. The same CDR3 can be traced to other DNA sequences in this sample. The rearrangement links TRBV19 to TRBJ1-5; D remains unclear. CDR3 size: 15 residues. The germline V gene has CDR1 LNHDA and CDR2 SQIVND (reference sequence). V shed 3 bases and J shed 6 bases, with 15 bases lying between them. The CDR3 sequence is CASSIGGRRGQPQHF. In nucleotides, the CDR3 is TGTGCCAGTAGTATCGGAGGGAGGAGAGGTCAGCCCCAGCATTTT. Drawing the rest from reference TRBV19 and TRBJ1-5, the complete variable domain is DGGITQSPKYLFRKEGQNVTLSCEQNLNHDAMYWYRQDPGQGLRLIYYSQIVNDFQKGDIAEGYSVSREKKESFPLTVTSAQKNPTAFYLCASSIGGRRGQPQHFGDGTRLSIL.

V and J are TRBV24-1 and TRBJ1-5; D is possibly TRBD1 (5 bases). Trimming pared 7 bases from V and 3 bases from J, leaving 15 bases between. This CDR3 has 15 residues. The germline CDR1 and CDR2 sequences are KGHDR and SFDVKD. The CDR3 reads CATSKTGGFNQPQHF. CDR3 nucleotides: TGTGCCACCAGCAAAACGGGGGGTTTCAATCAGCCCCAGCATTTT.

A single count supports this clone. The chain couples TRBV7-9 to TRBJ2-1, with 9 bases fitting TRBD2. The CDR3 contains 14 residues. Germline CDR1 and CDR2: SEHNR and FQNEAQ (reference sequence). Trimming at V came to 3 bases and at J to 8 bases, leaving 5 bases not matched to a gene. In nucleotides, the CDR3 is TGTGCCAGCAGCTTCGCGGGAGGGCCCTATGAGCAGTTCTTC. It specifies CASSFAGGPYEQFF.

The chain uses TRBV9 and TRBJ2-1, with a weak D call TRBD2 (7 bases). Between the trimmed V and J ends, which lost 0 bases and 1 base, there was a span of 14 bases. Germline V gene data show CDR1 as SGDLS and CDR2 as YYNGEE. The CDR3 loop spans 17 amino acids. CDR3: CASSVGRSGTSYNEQFF. The CDR3 DNA follows: TGTGCCAGCAGCGTAGGGAGGAGCGGGACATCCTACAATGAGCAGTTCTTC.